These 7 T cell receptor beta chains share one sample of origin, sequenced in a study of blood T cell repertoires in COVID-19. Clones were sequenced by immunoSEQ multiplex PCR, and TCRdb holds only the in-frame ones, with some missing. The table lists some 74,000 clones, roughly four fifths of them singletons. The sequenced sample was peripheral blood. The receptors were gathered from a man between 70 and 80 years old with active or convalescent COVID-19.

The rearrangement uses TRBV9 and TRBJ1-6; D call uncertain. CDR1 and CDR2 from the germline V gene are SGDLS and YYNGEE. V gave up 3 bases and J gave up 8 bases, with 12 bases separating them. The CDR3 has 14 residues. The CDR3 loop is CASSEEVVDSPLHF. CDR3 DNA: TGTGCCAGCAGCGAGGAGGTTGTAGATTCACCCCTCCACTTT.

The chain combines TRBV5-1 with TRBJ1-1; D is unclear. V shed 3 bases and J shed 1 base, with 10 bases lying between them. The CDR3 has 14 residues. Germline assignment: CDR1 SGHRS and CDR2 YFSETQ. CDR3 coding DNA: TGCGCCAGCAGCTCCAACGCGGGGAACACTGAAGCTTTCTTT. Its protein is CASSSNAGNTEAFF.

This clone was counted between two and nine times. The chain couples TRBV30 to TRBJ1-5; D is ambiguous. Germline lookup yields CDR1 GTSNPN and CDR2 SVGIG (reference sequence). V lost 2 bases and J lost 5, with 10 bases in between. The CDR3 contains 13 residues. CDR3 nucleotides: TGTGCCTGGAGTCCCTCTAGTGATCAGCCCCAGCATTTT. Protein: CAWSPSSDQPQHF. Full variable domain (outside the CDR3, taken from reference TRBV30 and TRBJ1-5): SQTIHQWPATLVQPVGSPLSLECTVEGTSNPNLYWYRQAAGRGLQLLFYSVGIGQISSEVPQNLSASRPQDRQFILSSKKLLLSDSGFYLCAWSPSSDQPQHFGDGTRLSIL.

The CDR3 DNA reads TGTGCCAGCAGCCACCGCGGGGGAACTTATGGCTACACCTTC. Translated: CASSHRGGTYGYTF. This chain connects TRBV14 to TRBJ1-2; possible D gene TRBD1, 5 bases. The CDR3 spans 14 residues. V lost 3 bases and J 5 bases, leaving 13 bases between the germline ends. Germline V gene sequence: CDR1 SGHDN, CDR2 FVKESK.

The V call is TRBV7-9, the J call TRBJ1-1; TRBD1 matches 7 bases. Per the germline V gene, CDR1 is SEHNR and CDR2 is FQNEAQ (reference sequence). This CDR3 has 14 amino acids. The junction had 8 bases not matched to a gene; V was cut back by 5 bases and J by 5 bases. The CDR3 DNA reads TGTGCCAGCAGCACTTTTACAGGGGATACTGAAGCTTTCTTT. This sequence encodes CASSTFTGDTEAFF.

The gene calls are TRBV19 and TRBJ2-5, with D hard to call. There are 15 residues in the CDR3. Germline V CDR1 and CDR2: LNHDA, SQIVND (reference sequence). V was trimmed by 5 bases and J by 0 bases, leaving 13 bases between them. The CDR3 DNA is TGTGCCAGTAGTGATATCATCGCAGACCAAGAGACCCAGTACTTC. Translation gives CASSDIIADQETQYF.

The CDR3 DNA reads as TGTGCCAGCAGCTTGGTTGGTGTGCGTGGCTCTGGGGCCAACGTCCTGACTTTC. Translation gives CASSLVGVRGSGANVLTF. The chain combines TRBV5-4 with TRBJ2-6; no clear D gene. The V gene's germline CDR1 is SGHNT and CDR2 YYREEE (reference sequence). The CDR3 spans 18 residues. Trimming took off 0 bases at V and 0 bases at J, with 13 bases between the two ends.